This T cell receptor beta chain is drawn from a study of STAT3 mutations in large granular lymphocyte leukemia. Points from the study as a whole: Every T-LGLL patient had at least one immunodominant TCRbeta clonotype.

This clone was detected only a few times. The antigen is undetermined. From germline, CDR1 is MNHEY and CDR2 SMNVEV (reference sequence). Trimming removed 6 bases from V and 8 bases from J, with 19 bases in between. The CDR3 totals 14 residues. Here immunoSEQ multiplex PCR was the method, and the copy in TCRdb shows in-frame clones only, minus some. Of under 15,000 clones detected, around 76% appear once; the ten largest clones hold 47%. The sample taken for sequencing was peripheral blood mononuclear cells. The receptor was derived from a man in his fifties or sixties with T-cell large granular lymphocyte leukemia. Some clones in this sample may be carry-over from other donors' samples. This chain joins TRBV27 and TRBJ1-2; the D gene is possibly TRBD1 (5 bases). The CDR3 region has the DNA TGTGCCAGCAGCCTAATTAATGGGGGGGAGGGCTACACCTTC. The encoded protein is CASSLINGGEGYTF.